There are many counts of the clone carrying this TCR beta chain. V lost 5 bases to trimming and J lost 2 bases, with 4 bases between them. The germline V gene has CDR1 MDHEN and CDR2 SYDVKM. The CDR3 sequence is 11 residues long. This entry belongs to a study of Graves' ophthalmopathy and Graves' hyperthyroidism. RNA transcripts were the source from which TCR beta CDR3 regions were amplified. Second-round multiplex PCR came after a first-round RT-PCR that employed HTBI primers. Using its own MiXCR run on the multiplex PCR reads, TCRdb lists one record per CDR3 protein. The sample holds fewer than 70,000 distinct CDR3 sequences; about half are singletons and the top ten take roughly 5%.

The gene calls are TRBV28 and TRBJ2-7; unclear D gene. The sequenced sample consisted of peripheral blood. The TCR comes from an adult woman with Graves' ophthalmopathy. The CDR3 coding sequence is TGTGCCAGCAGTAGCGCCTACGAGCAGTACTTC. Protein: CASSSAYEQYF. The full variable domain, rest sourced from reference TRBV28 and TRBJ2-7, is DVKVTQSSRYLVKRTGEKVFLECVQDMDHENMFWYRQDPGLGLRLIYFSYDVKMKEKGDIPEGYSVSREKKERFSLILESASTNQTSMYLCASSSAYEQYFGPGTRLTVT.